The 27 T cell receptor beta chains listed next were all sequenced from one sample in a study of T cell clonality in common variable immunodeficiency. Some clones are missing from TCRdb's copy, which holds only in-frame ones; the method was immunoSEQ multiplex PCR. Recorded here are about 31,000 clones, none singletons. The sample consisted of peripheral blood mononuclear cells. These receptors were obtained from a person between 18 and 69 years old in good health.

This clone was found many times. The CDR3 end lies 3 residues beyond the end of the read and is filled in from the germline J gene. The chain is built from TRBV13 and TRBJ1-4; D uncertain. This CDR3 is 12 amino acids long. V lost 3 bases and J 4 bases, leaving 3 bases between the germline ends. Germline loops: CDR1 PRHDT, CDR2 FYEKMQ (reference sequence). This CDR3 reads CASSFGNEKLFF. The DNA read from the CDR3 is TGTGCCAGCAGCTTCGGTAATGAAAAA.

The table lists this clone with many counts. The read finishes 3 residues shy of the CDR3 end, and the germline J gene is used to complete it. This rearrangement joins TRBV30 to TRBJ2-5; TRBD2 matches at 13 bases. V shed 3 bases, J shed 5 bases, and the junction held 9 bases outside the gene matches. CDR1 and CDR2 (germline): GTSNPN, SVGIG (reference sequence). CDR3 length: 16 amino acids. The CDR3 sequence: CAWSELAGGVSETQYF. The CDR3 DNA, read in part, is TGTGCCTGGAGCGAACTAGCGGGGGGGGTGAGTGAGACC.

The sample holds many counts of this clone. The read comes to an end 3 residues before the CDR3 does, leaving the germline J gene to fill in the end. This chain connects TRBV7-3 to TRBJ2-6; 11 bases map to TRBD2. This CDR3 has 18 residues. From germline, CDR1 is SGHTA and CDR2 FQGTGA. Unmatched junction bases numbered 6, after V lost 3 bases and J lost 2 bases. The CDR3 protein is CASSFRLAGGPGANVLTF. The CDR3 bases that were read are TGTGCCAGCAGCTTCCGGTTAGCGGGGGGGCCTGGGGCCAACGTC. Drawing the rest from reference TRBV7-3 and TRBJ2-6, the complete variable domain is GAGVSQTPSNKVTEKGKYVELRCDPISGHTALYWYRQSLGQGPEFLIYFQGTGAADDSGLPNDRFFAVRPEGSVSTLKIQRTERGDSAVYLCASSFRLAGGPGANVLTFGAGSRLTVL.

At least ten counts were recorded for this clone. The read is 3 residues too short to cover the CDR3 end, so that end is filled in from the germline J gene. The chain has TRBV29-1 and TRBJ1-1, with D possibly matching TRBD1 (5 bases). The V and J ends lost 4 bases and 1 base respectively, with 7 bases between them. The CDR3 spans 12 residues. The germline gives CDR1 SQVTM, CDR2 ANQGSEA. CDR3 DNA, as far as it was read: TGCAGCGTTGGCGGGGGGAACACTGAA. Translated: CSVGGGNTE. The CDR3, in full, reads CSVGGGNTEAFF. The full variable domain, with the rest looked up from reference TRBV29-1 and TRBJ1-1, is SAVISQKPSRDICQRGTSLTIQCQVDSQVTMMFWYRQQPGQSLTLIATANQGSEATYESGFVIDKFPISRPNLTFSTLTVSNMSPEDSSIYLCSVGGGNTEAFFGQGTRLTVV.

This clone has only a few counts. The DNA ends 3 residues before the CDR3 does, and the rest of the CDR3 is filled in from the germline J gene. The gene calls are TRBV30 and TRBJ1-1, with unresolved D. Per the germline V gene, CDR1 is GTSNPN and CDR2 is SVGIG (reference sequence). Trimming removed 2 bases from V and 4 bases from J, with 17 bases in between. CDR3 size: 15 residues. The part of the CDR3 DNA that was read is TGTGCCTGGAGTCCCGAAGGCCCGTGGGCCACTGAA. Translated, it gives CAWSPEGPWATE. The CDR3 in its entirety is CAWSPEGPWATEAFF.

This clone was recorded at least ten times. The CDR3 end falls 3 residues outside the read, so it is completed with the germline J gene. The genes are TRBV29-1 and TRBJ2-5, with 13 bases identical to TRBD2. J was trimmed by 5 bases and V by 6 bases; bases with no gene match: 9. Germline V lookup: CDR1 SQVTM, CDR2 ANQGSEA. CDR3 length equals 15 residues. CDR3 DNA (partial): TGCAGCGTCACCCCGGGACTAGCGGGATGGGAGACC. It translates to CSVTPGLAGWET. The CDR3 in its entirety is CSVTPGLAGWETQYF.

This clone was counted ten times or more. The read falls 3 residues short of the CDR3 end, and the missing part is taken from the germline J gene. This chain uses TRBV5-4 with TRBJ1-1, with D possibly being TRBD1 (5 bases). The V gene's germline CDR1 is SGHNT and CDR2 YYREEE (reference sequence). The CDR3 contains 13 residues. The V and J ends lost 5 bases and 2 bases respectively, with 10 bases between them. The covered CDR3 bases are TGTGCCAGCAGAAAGCGGGGCAACACTGAA. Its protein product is CASRKRGNTE. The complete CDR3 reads CASRKRGNTEAFF.

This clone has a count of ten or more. Incomplete CDR3 DNA: TGCAGCGTTGAAGTGCCAGGGTCATCCGGGGAG. It translates to CSVEVPGSSGE. The CDR3 reads in full as CSVEVPGSSGELFF. The chain recombines TRBV29-1 with TRBJ2-2, with D possibly matching TRBD1 (5 bases). The read ends 3 residues shy of where the CDR3 ends; the end is completed using the germline J gene. Trimming removed 1 base at V and 6 bases at J, with 12 bases between. The length of the CDR3 is 14 residues. The germline gives CDR1 SQVTM, CDR2 ANQGSEA.

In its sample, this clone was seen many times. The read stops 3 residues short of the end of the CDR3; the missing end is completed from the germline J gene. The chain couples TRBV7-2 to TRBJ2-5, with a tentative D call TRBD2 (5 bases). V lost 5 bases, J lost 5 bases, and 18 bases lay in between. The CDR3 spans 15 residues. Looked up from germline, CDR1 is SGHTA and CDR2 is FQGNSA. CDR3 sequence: CASSGPGVAGETQYF. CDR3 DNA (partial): TGTGCCAGCAGCGGCCCCGGGGTAGCCGGCGAGACC.

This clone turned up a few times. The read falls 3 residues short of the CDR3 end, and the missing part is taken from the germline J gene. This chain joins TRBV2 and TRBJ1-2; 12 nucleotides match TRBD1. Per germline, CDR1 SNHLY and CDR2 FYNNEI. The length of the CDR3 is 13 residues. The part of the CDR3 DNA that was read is TGTGCCATCCCGGGACAGGGGGCAAAGGAC. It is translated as CAIPGQGAKD. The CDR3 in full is CAIPGQGAKDYTF.

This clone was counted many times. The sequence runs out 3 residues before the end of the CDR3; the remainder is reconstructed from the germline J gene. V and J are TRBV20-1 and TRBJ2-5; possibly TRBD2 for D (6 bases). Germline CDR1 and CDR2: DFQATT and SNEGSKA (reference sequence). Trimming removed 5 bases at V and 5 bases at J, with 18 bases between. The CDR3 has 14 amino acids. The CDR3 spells CSASPLGGKETQYF. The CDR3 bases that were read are TGCAGTGCTTCCCCCTTGGGCGGGAAGGAGACC.

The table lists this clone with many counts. CDR3 region: CSATIRDRDSTDTQYF. The part of the CDR3 DNA that was read is TGCAGTGCTACCATCCGGGACAGGGATAGCACAGATACG. The rearrangement joins TRBV20-1 to TRBJ2-3, with 9 bases matching TRBD1. The read finishes 3 residues shy of the CDR3 end, and the germline J gene is used to complete it. The CDR3 has 16 amino acids. V lost 4 bases and J lost 0; bases outside the gene matches: 8. CDR1 is DFQATT, CDR2 SNEGSKA, per germline (reference sequence).

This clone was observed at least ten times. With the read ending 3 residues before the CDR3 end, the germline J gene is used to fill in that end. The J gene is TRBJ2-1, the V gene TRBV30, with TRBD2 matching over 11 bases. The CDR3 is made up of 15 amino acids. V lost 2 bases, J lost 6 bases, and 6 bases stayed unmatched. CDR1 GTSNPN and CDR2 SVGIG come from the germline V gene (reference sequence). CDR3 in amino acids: CAWSSFSGRANEQFF. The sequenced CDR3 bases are TGTGCCTGGAGTTCGTTTAGCGGGAGGGCCAATGAG.

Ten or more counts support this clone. CDR3 bases read: TGCAGTGCTAGGGTTAGCGGGAGAGGTGGAAACACCGGGGAG. The encoded protein is CSARVSGRGGNTGE. The CDR3 reads in full as CSARVSGRGGNTGELFF. V is TRBV20-1 and J is TRBJ2-2; TRBD2 agrees at 9 bases. Read coverage stops 3 residues before the CDR3 terminus; the germline J gene supplies the remainder. V was clipped by 3 bases and J by 2 bases; unmatched bases: 10. The germline V gene has CDR1 DFQATT and CDR2 SNEGSKA (reference sequence). There are 17 residues in the CDR3.

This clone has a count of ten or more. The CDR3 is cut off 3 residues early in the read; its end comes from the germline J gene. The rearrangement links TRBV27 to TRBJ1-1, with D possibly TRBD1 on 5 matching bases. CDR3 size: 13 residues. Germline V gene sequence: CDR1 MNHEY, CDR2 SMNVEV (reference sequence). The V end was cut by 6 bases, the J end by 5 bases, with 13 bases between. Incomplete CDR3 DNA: TGTGCCAGCAGGACCCTCGGGGGAACTGAA. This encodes CASRTLGGTE. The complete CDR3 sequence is CASRTLGGTEAFF.

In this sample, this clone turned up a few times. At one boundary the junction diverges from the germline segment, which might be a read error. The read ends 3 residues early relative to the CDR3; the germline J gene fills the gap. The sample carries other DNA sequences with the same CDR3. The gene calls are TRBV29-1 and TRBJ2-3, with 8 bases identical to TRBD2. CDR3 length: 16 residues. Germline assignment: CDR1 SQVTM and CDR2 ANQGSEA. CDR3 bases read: TGCAGCGTTGGAGGGTCTAGCGGGTTTGGTGCAGACACG. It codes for CSVGGSSGFGADT. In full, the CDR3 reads CSVGGSSGFGADTQYF.

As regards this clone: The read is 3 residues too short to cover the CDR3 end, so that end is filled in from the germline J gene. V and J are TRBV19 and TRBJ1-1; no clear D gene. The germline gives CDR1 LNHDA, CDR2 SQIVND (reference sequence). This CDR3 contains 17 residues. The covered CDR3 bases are TGTGCCAGTAGTATCGTCACTAGCGGAACTAGCACAGATACG. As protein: CASSIVTSGTSTDT. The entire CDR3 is CASSIVTSGTSTDTAFF. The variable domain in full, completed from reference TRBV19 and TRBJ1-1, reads DGGITQSPKYLFRKEGQNVTLSCEQNLNHDAMYWYRQDPGQGLRLIYYSQIVNDFQKGDIAEGYSVSREKKESFPLTVTSAQKNPTAFYLCASSIVTSGTSTDTAFFGQGTRLTVV.

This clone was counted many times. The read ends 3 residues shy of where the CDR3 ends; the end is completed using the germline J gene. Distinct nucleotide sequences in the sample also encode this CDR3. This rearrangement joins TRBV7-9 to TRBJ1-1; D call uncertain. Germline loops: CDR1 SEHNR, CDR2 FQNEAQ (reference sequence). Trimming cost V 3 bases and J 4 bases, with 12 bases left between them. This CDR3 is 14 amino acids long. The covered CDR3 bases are TGTGCCAGCAGCTTCCGCAATAGCGGCACTGAA. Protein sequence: CASSFRNSGTE. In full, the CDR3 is CASSFRNSGTEAFF.

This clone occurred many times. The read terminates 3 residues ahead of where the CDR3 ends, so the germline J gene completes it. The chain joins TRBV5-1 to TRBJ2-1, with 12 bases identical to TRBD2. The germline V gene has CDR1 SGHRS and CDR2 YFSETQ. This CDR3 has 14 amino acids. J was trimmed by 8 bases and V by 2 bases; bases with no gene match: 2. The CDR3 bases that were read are TGCGCCAGCAGCTTACTAGCGGGAGGCGATGAG. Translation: CASSLLAGGDE. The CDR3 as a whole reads CASSLLAGGDEQFF.

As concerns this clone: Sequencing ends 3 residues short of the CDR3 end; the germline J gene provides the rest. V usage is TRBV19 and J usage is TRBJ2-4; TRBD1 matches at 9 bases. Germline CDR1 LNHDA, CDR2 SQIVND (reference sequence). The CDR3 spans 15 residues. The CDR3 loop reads CASREDRGSVDGQYF. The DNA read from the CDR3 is TGTGCCAGTAGAGAGGACAGGGGCTCCGTTGATGGT.

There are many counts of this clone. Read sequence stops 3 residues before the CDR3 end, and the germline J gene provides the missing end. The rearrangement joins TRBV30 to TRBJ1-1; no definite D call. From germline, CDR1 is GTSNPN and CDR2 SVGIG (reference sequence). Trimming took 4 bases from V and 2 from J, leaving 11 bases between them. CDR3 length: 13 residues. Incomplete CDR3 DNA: TGTGCCTGGATGGTAGGGTCAAACACTGAA. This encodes CAWMVGSNTE. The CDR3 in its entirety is CAWMVGSNTEAFF.

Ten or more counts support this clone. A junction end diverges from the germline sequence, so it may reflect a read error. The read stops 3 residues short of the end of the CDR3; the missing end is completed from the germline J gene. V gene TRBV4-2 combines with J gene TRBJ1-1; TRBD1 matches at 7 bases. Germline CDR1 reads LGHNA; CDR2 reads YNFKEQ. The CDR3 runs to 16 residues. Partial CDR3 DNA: TGCGCCAGCAGCCGGAATCCGGGACAGAGTAACACTGAA. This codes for CASSRNPGQSNTE. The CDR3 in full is CASSRNPGQSNTEAFF.

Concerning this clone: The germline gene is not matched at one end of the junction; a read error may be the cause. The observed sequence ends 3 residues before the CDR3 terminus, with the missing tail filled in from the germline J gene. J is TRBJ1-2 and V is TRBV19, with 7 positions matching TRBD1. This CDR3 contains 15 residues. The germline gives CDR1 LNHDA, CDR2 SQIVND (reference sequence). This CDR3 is CACSTRTGETYDYTF. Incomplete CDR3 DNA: TGTGCCTGTAGTACTCGGACAGGAGAAACCTACGAC.

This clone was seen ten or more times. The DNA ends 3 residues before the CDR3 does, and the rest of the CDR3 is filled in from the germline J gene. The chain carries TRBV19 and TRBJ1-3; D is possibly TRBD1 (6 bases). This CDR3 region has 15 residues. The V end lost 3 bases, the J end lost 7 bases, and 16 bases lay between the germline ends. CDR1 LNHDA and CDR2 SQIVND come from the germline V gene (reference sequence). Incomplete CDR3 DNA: TGTGCCAGTAGTATTAACCTCGACGACAGGAACACC. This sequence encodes CASSINLDDRNT. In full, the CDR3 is CASSINLDDRNTIYF.

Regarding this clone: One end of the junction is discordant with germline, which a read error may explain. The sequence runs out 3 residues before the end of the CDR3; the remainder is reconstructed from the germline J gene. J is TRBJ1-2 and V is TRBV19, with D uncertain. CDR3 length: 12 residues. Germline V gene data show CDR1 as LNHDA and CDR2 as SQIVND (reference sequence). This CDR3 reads CARSRGSDTYTF. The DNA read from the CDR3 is TGTGCCAGGAGTAGAGGGTCTGATACC. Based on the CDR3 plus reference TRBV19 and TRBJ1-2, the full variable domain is DGGITQSPKYLFRKEGQNVTLSCEQNLNHDAMYWYRQDPGQGLRLIYYSQIVNDFQKGDIAEGYSVSREKKESFPLTVTSAQKNPTAFYLCARSRGSDTYTFGSGTRLTVV.

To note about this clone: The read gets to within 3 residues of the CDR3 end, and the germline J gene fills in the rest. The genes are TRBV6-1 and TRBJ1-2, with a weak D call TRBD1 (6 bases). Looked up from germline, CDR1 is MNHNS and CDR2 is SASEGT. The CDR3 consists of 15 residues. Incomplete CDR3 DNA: TGTGCCAGCAGTGAAGGACTAGCGGGAGGGGGAGAC. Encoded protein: CASSEGLAGGGD. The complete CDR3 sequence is CASSEGLAGGGDYTF.

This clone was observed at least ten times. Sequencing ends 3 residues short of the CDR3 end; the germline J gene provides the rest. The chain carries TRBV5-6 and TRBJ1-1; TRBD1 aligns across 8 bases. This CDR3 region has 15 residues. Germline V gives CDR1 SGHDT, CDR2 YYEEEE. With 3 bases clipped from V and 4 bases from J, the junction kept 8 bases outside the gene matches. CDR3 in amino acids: CASSYWTGLGTEAFF. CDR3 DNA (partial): TGTGCCAGCAGCTATTGGACAGGGTTGGGCACTGAA.